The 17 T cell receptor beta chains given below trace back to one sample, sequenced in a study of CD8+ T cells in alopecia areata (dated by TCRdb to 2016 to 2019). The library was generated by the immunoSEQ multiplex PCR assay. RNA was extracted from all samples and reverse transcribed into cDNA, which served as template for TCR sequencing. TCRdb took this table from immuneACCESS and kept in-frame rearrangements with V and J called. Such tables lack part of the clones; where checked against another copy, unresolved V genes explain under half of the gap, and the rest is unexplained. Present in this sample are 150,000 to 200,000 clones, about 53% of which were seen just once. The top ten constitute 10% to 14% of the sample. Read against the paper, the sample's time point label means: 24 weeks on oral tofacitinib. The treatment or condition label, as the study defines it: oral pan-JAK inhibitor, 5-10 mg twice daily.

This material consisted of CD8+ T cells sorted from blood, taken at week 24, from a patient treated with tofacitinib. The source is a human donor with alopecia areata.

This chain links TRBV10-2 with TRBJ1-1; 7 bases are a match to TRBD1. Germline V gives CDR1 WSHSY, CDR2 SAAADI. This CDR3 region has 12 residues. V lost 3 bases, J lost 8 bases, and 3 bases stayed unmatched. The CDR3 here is CASSEWTGEAFF. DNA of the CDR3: TGCGCCAGCAGTGAATGGACAGGCGAAGCTTTCTTT.

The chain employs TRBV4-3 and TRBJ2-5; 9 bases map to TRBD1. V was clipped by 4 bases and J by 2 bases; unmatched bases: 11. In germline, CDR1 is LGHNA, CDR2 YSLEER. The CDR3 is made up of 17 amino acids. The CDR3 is CASSRPRDRVIQETQYF. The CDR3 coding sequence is TGCGCCAGCAGCCGTCCGAGGGACAGGGTAATTCAAGAGACCCAGTACTTC.

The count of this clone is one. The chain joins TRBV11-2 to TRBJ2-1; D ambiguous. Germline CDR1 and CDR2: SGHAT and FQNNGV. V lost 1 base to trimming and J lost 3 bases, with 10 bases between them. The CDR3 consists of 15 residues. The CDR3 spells CASSLAVQYYNEQFF. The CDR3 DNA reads TGTGCCAGCAGCTTAGCGGTCCAGTACTACAATGAGCAGTTCTTC.

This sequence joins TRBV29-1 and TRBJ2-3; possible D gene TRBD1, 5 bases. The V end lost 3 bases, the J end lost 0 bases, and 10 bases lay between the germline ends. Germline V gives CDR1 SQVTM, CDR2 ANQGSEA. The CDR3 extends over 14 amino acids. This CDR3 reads CSVDVDISTDTQYF. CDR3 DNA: TGCAGCGTTGATGTGGACATTAGCACAGATACGCAGTATTTT.

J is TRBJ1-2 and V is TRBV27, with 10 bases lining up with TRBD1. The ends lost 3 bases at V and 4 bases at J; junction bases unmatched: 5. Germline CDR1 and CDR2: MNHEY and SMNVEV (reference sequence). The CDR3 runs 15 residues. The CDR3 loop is CASSLGTGAVYGYTF. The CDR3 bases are TGTGCCAGCAGTTTGGGGACAGGGGCGGTCTATGGCTACACCTTC.

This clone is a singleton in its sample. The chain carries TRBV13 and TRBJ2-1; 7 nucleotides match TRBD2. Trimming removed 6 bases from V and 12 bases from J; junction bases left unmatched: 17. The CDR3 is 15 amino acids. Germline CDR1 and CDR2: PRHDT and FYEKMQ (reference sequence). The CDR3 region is CASSSPVWAGEGQFF. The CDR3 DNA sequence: TGTGCCAGCAGTTCCCCCGTGTGGGCCGGGGAGGGGCAGTTCTTC.

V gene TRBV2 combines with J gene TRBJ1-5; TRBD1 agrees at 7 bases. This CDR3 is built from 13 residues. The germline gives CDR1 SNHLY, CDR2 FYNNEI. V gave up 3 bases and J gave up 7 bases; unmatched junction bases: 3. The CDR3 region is CASSEWDSQPQHF. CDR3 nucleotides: TGTGCCAGCAGTGAGTGGGACAGCCAGCCCCAGCATTTT.

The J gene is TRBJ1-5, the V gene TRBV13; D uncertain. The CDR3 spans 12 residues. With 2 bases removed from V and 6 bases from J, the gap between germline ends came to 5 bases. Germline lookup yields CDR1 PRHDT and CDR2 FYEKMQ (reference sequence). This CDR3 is CASSLMGQPQHF. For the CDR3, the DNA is TGTGCCAGCAGCTTAATGGGTCAGCCCCAGCATTTT.

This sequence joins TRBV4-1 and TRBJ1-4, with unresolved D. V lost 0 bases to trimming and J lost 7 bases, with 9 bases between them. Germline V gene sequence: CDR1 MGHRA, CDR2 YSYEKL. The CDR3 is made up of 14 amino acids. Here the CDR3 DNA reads TGCGCCAGCAGCCAAGAATCCCGGGCTGAAAAACTGTTTTTT. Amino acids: CASSQESRAEKLFF.

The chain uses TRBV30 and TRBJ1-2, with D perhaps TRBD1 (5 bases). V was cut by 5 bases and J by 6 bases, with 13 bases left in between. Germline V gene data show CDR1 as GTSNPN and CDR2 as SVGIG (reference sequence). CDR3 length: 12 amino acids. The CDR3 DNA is TGTGCCTGGGGGGCCTGGAACGATGGCTACACCTTC. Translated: CAWGAWNDGYTF. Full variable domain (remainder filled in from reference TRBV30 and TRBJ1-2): SQTIHQWPATLVQPVGSPLSLECTVEGTSNPNLYWYRQAAGRGLQLLFYSVGIGQISSEVPQNLSASRPQDRQFILSSKKLLLSDSGFYLCAWGAWNDGYTFGSGTRLTVV.

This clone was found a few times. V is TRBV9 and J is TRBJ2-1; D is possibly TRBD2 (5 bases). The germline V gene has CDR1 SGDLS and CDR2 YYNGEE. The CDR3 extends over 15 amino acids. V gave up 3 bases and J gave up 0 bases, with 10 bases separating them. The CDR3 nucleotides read TGTGCCAGCAGCGAAGCGGCCAGCTCCTACAATGAGCAGTTCTTC. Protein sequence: CASSEAASSYNEQFF.

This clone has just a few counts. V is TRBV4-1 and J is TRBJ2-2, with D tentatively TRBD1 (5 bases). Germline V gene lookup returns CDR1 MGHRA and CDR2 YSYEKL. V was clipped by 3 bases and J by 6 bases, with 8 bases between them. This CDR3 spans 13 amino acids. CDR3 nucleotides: TGCGCCAGCAGCCACCTGACAGCCGGGGAGCTGTTTTTT. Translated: CASSHLTAGELFF.

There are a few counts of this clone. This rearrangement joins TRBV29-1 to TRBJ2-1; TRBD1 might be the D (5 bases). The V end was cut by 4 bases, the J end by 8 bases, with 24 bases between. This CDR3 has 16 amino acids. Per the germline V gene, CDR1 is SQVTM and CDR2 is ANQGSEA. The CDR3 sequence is CSVVQGDGIVRDEQFF. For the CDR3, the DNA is TGCAGCGTTGTTCAGGGCGACGGAATCGTTCGCGATGAGCAGTTCTTC.

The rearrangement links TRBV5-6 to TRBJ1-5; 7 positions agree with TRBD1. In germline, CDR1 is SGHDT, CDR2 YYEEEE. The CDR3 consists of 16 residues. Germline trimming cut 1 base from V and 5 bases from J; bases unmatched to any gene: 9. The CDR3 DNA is TGTGCCAGCAGCTTGAACAGGGGACCCTCTCATCAGCCCCAGCATTTT. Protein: CASSLNRGPSHQPQHF.

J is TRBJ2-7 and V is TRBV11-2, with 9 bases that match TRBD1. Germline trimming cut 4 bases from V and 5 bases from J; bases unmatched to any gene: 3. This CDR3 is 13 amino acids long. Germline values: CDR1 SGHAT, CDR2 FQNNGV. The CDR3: CASSSRTGDEQYF. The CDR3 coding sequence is TGTGCCAGCAGCTCCCGGACAGGGGACGAGCAGTACTTC.

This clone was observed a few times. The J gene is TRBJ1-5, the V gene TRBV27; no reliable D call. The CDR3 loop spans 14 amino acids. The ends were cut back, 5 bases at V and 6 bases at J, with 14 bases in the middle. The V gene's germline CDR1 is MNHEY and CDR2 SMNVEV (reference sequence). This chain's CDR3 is CASSIQPWAQPQHF. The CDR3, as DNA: TGTGCCAGCAGTATCCAACCGTGGGCTCAGCCCCAGCATTTT.

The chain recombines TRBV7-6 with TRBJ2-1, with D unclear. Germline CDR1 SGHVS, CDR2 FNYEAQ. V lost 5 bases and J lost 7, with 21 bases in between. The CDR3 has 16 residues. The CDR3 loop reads CASSRIVGGVSNEQFF. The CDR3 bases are TGTGCCAGCAGCCGCATAGTAGGTGGTGTCTCGAATGAGCAGTTCTTC.